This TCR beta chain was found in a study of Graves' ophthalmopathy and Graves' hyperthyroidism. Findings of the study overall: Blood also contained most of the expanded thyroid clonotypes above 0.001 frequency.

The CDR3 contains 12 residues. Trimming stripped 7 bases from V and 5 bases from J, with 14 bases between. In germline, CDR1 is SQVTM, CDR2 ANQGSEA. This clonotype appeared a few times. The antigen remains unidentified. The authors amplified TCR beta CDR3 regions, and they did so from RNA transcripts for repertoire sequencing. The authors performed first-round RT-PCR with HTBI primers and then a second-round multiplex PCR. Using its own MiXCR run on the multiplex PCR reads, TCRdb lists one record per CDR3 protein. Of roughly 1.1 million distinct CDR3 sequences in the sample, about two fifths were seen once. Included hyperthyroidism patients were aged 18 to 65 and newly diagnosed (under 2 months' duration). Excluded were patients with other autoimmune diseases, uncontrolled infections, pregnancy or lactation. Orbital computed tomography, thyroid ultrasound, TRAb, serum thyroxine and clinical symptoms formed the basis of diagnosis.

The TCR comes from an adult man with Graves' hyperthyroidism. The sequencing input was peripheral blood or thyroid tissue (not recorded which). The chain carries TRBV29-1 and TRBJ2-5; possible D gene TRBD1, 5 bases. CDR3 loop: CSAGPGLETQYF. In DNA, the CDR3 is TGCAGCGCAGGGCCCGGGTTGGAGACCCAGTACTTC.